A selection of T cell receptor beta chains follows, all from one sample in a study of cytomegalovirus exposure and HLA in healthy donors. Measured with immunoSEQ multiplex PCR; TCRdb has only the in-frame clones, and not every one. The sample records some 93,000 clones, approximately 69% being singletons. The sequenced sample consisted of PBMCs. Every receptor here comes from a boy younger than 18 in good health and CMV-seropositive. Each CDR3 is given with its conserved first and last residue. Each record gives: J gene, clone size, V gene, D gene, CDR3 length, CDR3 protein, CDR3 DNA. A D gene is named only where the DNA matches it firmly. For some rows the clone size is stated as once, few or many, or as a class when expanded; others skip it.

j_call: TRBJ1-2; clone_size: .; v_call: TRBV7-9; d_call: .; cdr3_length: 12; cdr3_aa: CASSFLVSGYTF; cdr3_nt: TGTGCCAGCAGCTTTCTCGTTTCTGGCTACACCTTC
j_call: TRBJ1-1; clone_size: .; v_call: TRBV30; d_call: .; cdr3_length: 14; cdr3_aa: CAWSVLGGRAEAFF; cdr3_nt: TGTGCCTGGAGTGTACTAGGAGGGAGAGCTGAAGCTTTCTTT
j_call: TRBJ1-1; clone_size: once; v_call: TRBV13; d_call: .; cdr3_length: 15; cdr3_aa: CASSLGGRVGTEAFF; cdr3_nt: TGTGCCAGCAGCTTAGGGGGCAGGGTAGGCACTGAAGCTTTCTTT
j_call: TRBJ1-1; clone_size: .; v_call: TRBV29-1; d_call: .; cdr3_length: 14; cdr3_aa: CSVTLGAGGTEAFF; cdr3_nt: TGCAGCGTGACCTTAGGCGCGGGTGGGACTGAAGCTTTCTTT
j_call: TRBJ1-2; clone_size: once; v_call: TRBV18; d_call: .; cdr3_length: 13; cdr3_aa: CASSPSGYNGYTF; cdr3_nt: TGTGCCAGCTCACCATCGGGGTATAATGGCTACACCTTC
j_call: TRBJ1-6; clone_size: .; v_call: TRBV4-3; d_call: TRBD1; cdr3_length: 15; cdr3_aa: CASSQEGTGGSPLHF; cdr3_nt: TGCGCCAGCAGCCAAGAGGGGACAGGGGGTTCACCCCTCCACTTT
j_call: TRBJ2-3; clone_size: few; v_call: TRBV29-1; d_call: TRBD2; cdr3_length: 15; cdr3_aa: CSASTSGISTDTQYF; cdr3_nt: TGCAGCGCCTCGACTAGCGGGATAAGCACAGATACGCAGTATTTT
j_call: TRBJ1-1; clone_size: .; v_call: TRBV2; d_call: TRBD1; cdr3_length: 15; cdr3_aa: CASIRDRAGGAEAFF; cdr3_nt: TGTGCCAGCATCCGGGACAGGGCAGGAGGAGCTGAAGCTTTCTTT
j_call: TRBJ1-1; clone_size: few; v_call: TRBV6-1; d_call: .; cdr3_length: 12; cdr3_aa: CASDILGSGAFF; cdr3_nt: TGTGCCAGTGATATACTCGGCTCGGGAGCTTTCTTT
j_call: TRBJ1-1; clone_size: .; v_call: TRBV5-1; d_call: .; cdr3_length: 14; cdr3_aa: CASSFAGQNTEAFF; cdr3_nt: TGCGCCAGCAGCTTCGCAGGACAGAACACTGAAGCTTTCTTT
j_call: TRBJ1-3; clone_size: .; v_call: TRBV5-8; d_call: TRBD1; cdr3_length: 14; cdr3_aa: CASSQDRAGNTIYF; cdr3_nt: TGTGCCAGCAGCCAAGACAGGGCTGGAAACACCATATATTTT
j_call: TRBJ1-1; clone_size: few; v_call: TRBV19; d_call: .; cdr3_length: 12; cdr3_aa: CASSIVSSEAFF; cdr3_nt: TGTGCCAGTAGTATAGTGAGCTCTGAAGCTTTCTTT
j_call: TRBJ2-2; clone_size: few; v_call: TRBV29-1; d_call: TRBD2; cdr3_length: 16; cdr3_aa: CSVVTPSGFWTGELFF; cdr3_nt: TGCAGCGTCGTAACTCCTAGCGGGTTTTGGACCGGGGAGCTGTTTTTT
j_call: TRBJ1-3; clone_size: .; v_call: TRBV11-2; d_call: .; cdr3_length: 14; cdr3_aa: CASSLDPRGNTIYF; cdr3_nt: TGTGCCAGCAGCTTAGATCCCCGGGGAAACACCATATATTTT
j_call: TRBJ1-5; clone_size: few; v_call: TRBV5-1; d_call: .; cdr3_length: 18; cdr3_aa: CASQSTLVPGVYDQPQHF; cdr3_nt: TGCGCCAGCCAAAGCACCCTCGTACCGGGGGTCTACGATCAGCCCCAGCATTTT
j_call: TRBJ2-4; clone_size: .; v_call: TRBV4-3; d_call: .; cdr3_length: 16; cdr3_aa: CASSQEPRVPKNIQYF; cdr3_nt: TGCGCCAGCAGCCAAGAACCCAGGGTGCCCAAAAACATTCAGTACTTC
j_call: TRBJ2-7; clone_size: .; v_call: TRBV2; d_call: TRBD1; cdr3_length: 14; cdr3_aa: CASRTGAGSYEQYF; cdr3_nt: TGTGCCAGCCGGACAGGGGCCGGATCCTACGAGCAGTACTTC
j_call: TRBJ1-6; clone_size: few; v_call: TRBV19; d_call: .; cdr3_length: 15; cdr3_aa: CASGIRRGNNSPLHF; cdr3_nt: TGTGCCAGTGGAATTAGACGGGGGAATAATTCACCCCTCCACTTT
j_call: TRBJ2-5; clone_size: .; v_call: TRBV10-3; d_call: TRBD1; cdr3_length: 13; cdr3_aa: CAISSDRGETQYF; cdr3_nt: TGTGCCATCAGTTCCGACAGGGGAGAGACCCAGTACTTC
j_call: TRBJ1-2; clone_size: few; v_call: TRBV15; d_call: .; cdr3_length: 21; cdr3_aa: CATSRDYLVLGQGNYLDGYTF; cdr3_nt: TGTGCCACCAGCAGAGATTATTTGGTGTTGGGTCAGGGCAATTATCTTGATGGCTACACCTTC
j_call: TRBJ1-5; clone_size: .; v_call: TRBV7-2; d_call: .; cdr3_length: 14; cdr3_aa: CASSLQNSNQPQHF; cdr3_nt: TGTGCCAGCAGCTTACAGAATAGCAATCAGCCCCAGCATTTT
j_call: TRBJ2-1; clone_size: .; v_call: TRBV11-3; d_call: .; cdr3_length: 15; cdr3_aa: CASSLDSGRGNEQFF; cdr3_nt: TGTGCCAGCAGCTTAGATTCGGGCAGGGGCAATGAGCAGTTCTTC
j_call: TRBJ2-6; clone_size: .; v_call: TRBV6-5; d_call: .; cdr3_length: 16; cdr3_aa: CASSYRRFTGANVLTF; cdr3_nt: TGTGCCAGCAGTTACCGGCGGTTTACTGGGGCCAACGTCCTGACTTTC
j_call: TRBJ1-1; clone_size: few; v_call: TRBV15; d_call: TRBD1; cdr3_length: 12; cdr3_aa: CATSEDRVKAFF; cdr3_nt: TGTGCCACCAGCGAGGACAGGGTTAAAGCTTTCTTT
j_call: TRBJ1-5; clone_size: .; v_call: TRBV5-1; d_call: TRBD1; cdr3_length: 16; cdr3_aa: CASSLKGQGLRQPQHF; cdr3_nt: TGCGCCAGCAGCTTAAAGGGACAGGGGTTAAGGCAGCCCCAGCATTTT
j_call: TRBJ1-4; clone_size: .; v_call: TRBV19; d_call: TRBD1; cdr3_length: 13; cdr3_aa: CASSARQGEKLFF; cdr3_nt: TGTGCCAGTAGTGCTAGACAGGGCGAAAAACTGTTTTTT
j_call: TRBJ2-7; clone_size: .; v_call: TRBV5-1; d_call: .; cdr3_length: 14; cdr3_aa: CASSSEPQVHEQYF; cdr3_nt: TGCGCCAGCAGCTCCGAGCCACAGGTCCACGAGCAGTACTTC